A selection of T cell receptor beta chains follows, all from one sample in a study of blood T cells in healthy people across ages. TCRdb passed the 5' RACE reads through MiXCR, listing each CDR3 protein once. The sample holds some 700,000 distinct CDR3 sequences, more than 40% seen once. The sequencing sample was made of blood. The receptors derive from a woman in her fifties or sixties in good health. The CDR3 runs from the conserved cysteine through the conserved F or W. The D gene is left open where the match is weak. Not every row has a clone size; where given, it reads once, few, many or a size class.

V	size	J	D	DNA	CDR3
TRBV6-6	.	TRBJ1-2	.	TGTGCCAGCAGTCTACCCGCCGACAGAGCTAACTATGGCTACACCTTC	CASSLPADRANYGYTF
TRBV12-3/TRBV12-4	.	TRBJ2-5	.	TGTGCCAGCAGTTTAAACCAGGGTTTGAAAGAGACCCAGTACTTC	CASSLNQGLKETQYF
TRBV12-3/TRBV12-4	many	TRBJ2-3	TRBD2	TGTGCCAGCAGGCCATCGAAGCGGGGGCGACTCCCTCCGCAGTATTTT	CASRPSKRGRLPPQYF
TRBV29-1	.	TRBJ1-1	.	TGCAGCGTGGCGGAGGTACCCACTGAAGCTTTCTTT	CSVAEVPTEAFF
TRBV4-3	.	TRBJ2-1	.	TGCGCCAGCAAATTAAGTCAAGAGAGGGCGGGTGAGCAGTTCTTC	CASKLSQERAGEQFF
TRBV6-5	few	TRBJ2-3	TRBD1	TGTGCCAGCAGTTACTCAGCTGTCAGGGGGCTAGATACGCAGTATTTT	CASSYSAVRGLDTQYF
TRBV2	.	TRBJ2-6	.	TGTGCCAGTAGTAGTATCTCTGGCCCTGGGGCCAACGTCCTGACTTTC	CASSSISGPGANVLTF
TRBV2	.	TRBJ2-5	TRBD1	TGTGCCAGCAGTGCTCCTGCAGGGGGCCAAGAGACCCAGTACTTC	CASSAPAGGQETQYF
TRBV20-1	once	TRBJ1-5	.	TGCAGTGCTAGAGATTTTGTGGAGAGCAATCAGCCCCAGCATTTT	CSARDFVESNQPQHF
TRBV29-1	.	TRBJ1-2	.	TGCAGCGTTATAGGGCCCTATGGCTACACCTTC	CSVIGPYGYTF
TRBV5-6	.	TRBJ2-5	.	TGTGCCAGCAGCTTGGCCAACTGGGAGACCCAGTACTTC	CASSLANWETQYF
TRBV20-1	few	TRBJ2-3	.	TGCAGTGCTAGTCAAGTGGGAGAGGTCACAGATACGCAGTATTTT	CSASQVGEVTDTQYF
TRBV7-8	.	TRBJ2-2	.	TGTGCCAGCAGCCAAGGACAGACCTCGGCCGGGGAGCTGTTTTTT	CASSQGQTSAGELFF
TRBV9	.	TRBJ2-5	.	TGTGCCAGCAGCGTGTCAGGGCCGGAGACCCAGTACTTC	CASSVSGPETQYF
TRBV5-1	few	TRBJ1-4	.	TGCGCCAGCAGCTCCCGTGGGGGAGGCGGTGAAAAACTGTTTTTT	CASSSRGGGGEKLFF
TRBV6-2/TRBV6-3	.	TRBJ2-7	TRBD2	TGTGCCAGCAGTCCCGCACTAGCGGGGGTTGGTGAGCAGTACTTC	CASSPALAGVGEQYF
TRBV4-2	few	TRBJ2-1	TRBD2	TGTGCCAGCAGCCAAGGGCAAGCGGGACTTGTGAATGAGCAGTTCTTC	CASSQGQAGLVNEQFF
TRBV3-1	.	TRBJ2-7	.	TGTGCCAGCAGCCAAGGACTAGGCGGGCAGTACTTC	CASSQGLGGQYF
TRBV7-9	.	TRBJ1-2	TRBD1	TGTGCCAGCAGCATGGGACAGGGCATACTTGGCTACACCTTC	CASSMGQGILGYTF
TRBV20-1	once	TRBJ2-7	TRBD2	TGCAGTGCGAAGAGCGGCATGGCGGGGGACTACGAGCAGTACTTC	CSAKSGMAGDYEQYF
TRBV20-1	.	TRBJ2-3	TRBD1	TGCAGTGCTAGAGATCAGGGGGTAGATACGCAGTATTTT	CSARDQGVDTQYF
TRBV20-1	.	TRBJ2-5	TRBD2	TGCAGTGCTAGAGTAAGAACGGGGGGATCGAACAAGGTGGAGACCCAGTACTTC	CSARVRTGGSNKVETQYF
TRBV20-1	.	TRBJ1-1	.	TGCAGTGCTAGAGATACGCGTAACACTGAAGCTTTCTTT	CSARDTRNTEAFF
TRBV29-1	once	TRBJ1-3	.	TGCAGCGTTGATGAGGGATTCGAACACTCTGGAAACACCATATATTTT	CSVDEGFEHSGNTIYF
TRBV10-3	many	TRBJ2-3	.	TGTGCCATCACTAGGGGGGACACAGATACGCAGTATTTT	CAITRGDTDTQYF
TRBV11-2	.	TRBJ1-4	.	TGTGCCAGCAGCTCACAGGCTCGCGCGCTGTTTTTT	CASSSQARALFF
TRBV20-1	.	TRBJ1-6	.	TGCAGTGCTAGTAGGGACCTTTCCTACCCCCTCCACTTT	CSASRDLSYPLHF
TRBV12-3/TRBV12-4	.	TRBJ2-1	.	TGTGCCAGCAGTTTGCTGGGCTGCGAGCAGTTCTTC	CASSLLGCEQFF
TRBV5-1	.	TRBJ1-2	.	TGCGCCAGCAGGGGCGGGCAGGGTGTTCACTATGGCTACACCTTC	CASRGGQGVHYGYTF
TRBV13	few	TRBJ1-2	.	TGTGCCAGCAGCGTGGGTGTTCTGGACAGCGAATACTATGGCTACACCTTC	CASSVGVLDSEYYGYTF
TRBV4-3	.	TRBJ1-2	.	TGCGCCAGCAGCCAAGACGGTACCTATGGCTACACCTTC	CASSQDGTYGYTF
TRBV20-1	.	TRBJ2-3	.	TGCAGTGCTAGAGATACGACCACAGATACGCAGTATTTT	CSARDTTTDTQYF
TRBV20-1	.	TRBJ2-1	.	TGCAGGGCAACAGGTCCCAATGAGCAGTTCTTC	CRATGPNEQFF
TRBV3-1	.	TRBJ1-2	TRBD1	TGTGCCAGCAGCCCCCGGGACAGGGGGTCGGGCTTCGGCTACACCTTC	CASSPRDRGSGFGYTF
TRBV15	many	TRBJ2-1	TRBD1	TGTGCCACCAGCAGAGATACCGGCCGCAGTGACAGGGGGCACGACAATGAGCAGTTCTTC	CATSRDTGRSDRGHDNEQFF
TRBV29-1	many	TRBJ2-6	.	TGCAGTGCCACGTTTAGCTCTGGGGCCAACGTCCTGACTTTC	CSATFSSGANVLTF
TRBV6-2/TRBV6-3	.	TRBJ2-1	TRBD1	TGTGCCAGCAGTTACCTGAGACAGGGAACCTACGAGCAGTTCTTC	CASSYLRQGTYEQFF
TRBV3-1	.	TRBJ2-7	.	TGTGCCAGCAGCCAAGTAGGTTCAACCGGGGACGAGCAGTACTTC	CASSQVGSTGDEQYF
TRBV7-2	.	TRBJ2-1	TRBD2	TGTGCCAGCAGCTCAAGGGGACTAGCGGGGAAGCTTGGCAATGAGCAGTTCTTC	CASSSRGLAGKLGNEQFF
TRBV11-2	.	TRBJ2-7	TRBD2	TGTGCCAGCAGCTACCAGACTAGCGGGGTTAATGAGCAGTACTTC	CASSYQTSGVNEQYF
TRBV5-1	few	TRBJ2-5	.	TGCGCCAGCACCCATCTCCGATCGGGAGCCCCGTGGGAGACCCAGTACTTC	CASTHLRSGAPWETQYF
TRBV27	few	TRBJ2-7	.	TGTGCCAGCAGTTTATGGGGCAATTACGAGCAGTACTTC	CASSLWGNYEQYF
TRBV7-3	.	TRBJ1-2	TRBD1	TGTGCCAGCAGCTTAACGTGGACAGGGAATGGCTACACCTTC	CASSLTWTGNGYTF
TRBV7-9	.	TRBJ2-3	TRBD2	TGTGTCAGCAGCTTAGAAGCGGGGGGGCGGTGGAGAACAGATACGCAGTATTTT	CVSSLEAGGRWRTDTQYF
TRBV12-3/TRBV12-4	few	TRBJ1-2	.	TGTGCCAGCTGGGGGGGCTATGGCTACACCTTC	CASWGGYGYTF
TRBV9	.	TRBJ2-7	.	TGTGCCAGCAGCGGTGGGACCCGTGATGAGCAGTACTTC	CASSGGTRDEQYF
TRBV6-2/TRBV6-3	.	TRBJ2-7	.	TGTGCCAGCAGCATTCATGACGAGCAGTACTTC	CASSIHDEQYF
TRBV28	.	TRBJ2-3	.	TGTGCCAGCAGCGGGCCGGCACACCCTACGCAGTATTTT	CASSGPAHPTQYF
TRBV9	.	TRBJ1-2	.	TGTGCCAGCAGCGTACGGCCAGCGACCTATGGCTACACCTTC	CASSVRPATYGYTF
TRBV7-2	.	TRBJ2-3	TRBD2	TGTGCCAGCAGCGGGACTAGTCTAGATACGCAGTATTTT	CASSGTSLDTQYF
TRBV7-2	.	TRBJ2-7	.	TGTGCCAGCAGCCATCGCCTGGACGCCCCACCCTACGAGCAGTACTTC	CASSHRLDAPPYEQYF
TRBV15	.	TRBJ2-7	TRBD1	TGTGCCACCAGCCGGGACAGGGGTGATTACGAGCAGTACTTC	CATSRDRGDYEQYF
TRBV20-1	.	TRBJ2-1	TRBD2	TGCAGTGCTACTAGCGGGAGCGACTCCTACAATGAGCAGTTCTTC	CSATSGSDSYNEQFF
TRBV7-2	many	TRBJ1-2	.	TGTGCCAGCAGCTTAGAGGCAGCTAACTATGGCTACACCTTC	CASSLEAANYGYTF
TRBV3-1	once	TRBJ1-1	.	TGTGCCAGCAGATTAGACGGACAGCCGAACACTGAAGCTTTCTTT	CASRLDGQPNTEAFF
TRBV6-1	.	TRBJ2-5	.	TGTGCCAGCAGGAGGGGGTTTCGAGAGACCCAGTACTTC	CASRRGFRETQYF
TRBV28	.	TRBJ2-5	TRBD2	TGTGCCAGCAGCCCCCCGGGAGGGGAGGAGACCCAGTACTTC	CASSPPGGEETQYF
TRBV5-6	few	TRBJ2-3	TRBD1	TGTGCCAGCAGCTGGGGGACAGGTTTGGTAGATACGCAGTATTTT	CASSWGTGLVDTQYF